This T cell receptor (beta chain) was identified during a study of T cell changes during pregnancy in multiple sclerosis. Assay used: immunoSEQ multiplex PCR; TCRdb lists only in-frame clones, some missing. Of approximately 30,000 clones listed, just over 90% are singletons. The CDR3 length is 14 residues. V dropped 4 bases and J dropped 2 bases, with 12 bases sitting between them. Germline assignment: CDR1 SGHTA and CDR2 FQGNSA. The source was CD8+ T cells from peripheral blood mononuclear cells, collected before pregnancy. This TCR came from a female donor with multiple sclerosis, enrolled in a pregnancy study. The chain joins TRBV7-2 to TRBJ2-7; a weak D match, TRBD1 (5 bases). The DNA for the CDR3 is TGTGCCAGCAGCTACACGGACAACGCCTACGAGCAGTACTTC. As protein: CASSYTDNAYEQYF.